Below are 30 T cell receptor beta chains sequenced from a single sample in a study of T cell repertoires in ileal Crohn's disease. Using immunoSEQ multiplex PCR, the repertoire was profiled, and TCRdb retains in-frame clones only, with some absent. The sample lists approximately 15,000 clones, about 80% occurring once. The specimen was ileal tissue. Source of these receptors: an adult with Crohn's disease.

V and J are TRBV19 and TRBJ2-1; 9 bases line up with TRBD1. CDR3 size: 17 residues. Germline loops: CDR1 LNHDA, CDR2 SQIVND (reference sequence). V trimming: 4 bases; J trimming: 8 bases; junction bases outside the gene matches: 15. The CDR3 loop is CASSRLGAGTGFHEQFF. In nucleotides, the CDR3 is TGTGCCAGTAGTAGATTGGGCGCCGGGACAGGGTTCCATGAGCAGTTCTTC.

The chain links TRBV7-2 to TRBJ1-1; the match to TRBD1 covers 7 bases. V lost 4 bases and J lost 1; bases outside the gene matches: 3. Germline V gives CDR1 SGHTA, CDR2 FQGNSA. The CDR3 runs 14 residues. The CDR3 sequence is CASSWGQTNTEAFF. CDR3 sequence (DNA): TGTGCCAGCAGCTGGGGACAGACGAACACTGAAGCTTTCTTT.

The gene calls are TRBV25-1 and TRBJ2-5, with D possibly TRBD1 on 5 matching bases. Germline V lookup: CDR1 MGHDK, CDR2 SYGVNS. The ends were cut back, 2 bases at V and 1 base at J, with 11 bases in the middle. There are 15 residues in the CDR3. The CDR3 nucleotides are TGTGCCAGCAGTGAACCGACAGCTTTCCAAGAGACCCAGTACTTC. Amino acid sequence: CASSEPTAFQETQYF.

The count of this clone is one. The chain carries TRBV6-6 and TRBJ1-2, with D perhaps matching TRBD1 (5 bases). V shed 2 bases and J shed 4 bases, with 14 bases lying between them. CDR1 and CDR2 (germline): MNHNY, SVGAGI (reference sequence). This CDR3 comprises 15 residues. CDR3 DNA: TGTGCCAGCAGTTACGACAGCCCCAAGGGCTATGGCTACACCTTC. Translated, it gives CASSYDSPKGYGYTF.

The rearrangement links TRBV27 to TRBJ2-3, with 9 bases that match TRBD2. The CDR3 runs 15 residues. Germline loops: CDR1 MNHEY, CDR2 SMNVEV (reference sequence). V was pared by 2 bases and J by 4 bases, with 4 bases of the junction left unmatched. DNA of the CDR3: TGTGCCAGCAGTTTAAGTAGCGGGAGCCCAGATACGCAGTATTTT. Its translation: CASSLSSGSPDTQYF.

This chain joins TRBV30 and TRBJ1-2; D may be TRBD1 (6 bases). V was shortened by 5 bases and J by 8 bases, with 27 bases between the two germline ends. Germline values: CDR1 GTSNPN, CDR2 SVGIG (reference sequence). The CDR3 contains 16 residues. Written as DNA, the CDR3 is TGTGCCTGGGTGGATGGGGGACACGCAAGCTCGGCCGGCTACACCTTC. Translation: CAWVDGGHASSAGYTF.

This clone has more than one count but fewer than ten. V usage is TRBV27 and J usage is TRBJ1-4, with D maybe TRBD1 (6 bases). Germline lookup yields CDR1 MNHEY and CDR2 SMNVEV (reference sequence). V was clipped by 2 bases and J by 0 bases, with 16 bases between them. This CDR3 spans 18 amino acids. The chain's CDR3 is CASSLARTVASTNEKLFF. CDR3 bases: TGTGCCAGCAGTTTAGCCAGGACAGTAGCTTCAACTAATGAAAAACTGTTTTTT.

This rearrangement joins TRBV30 to TRBJ1-2; 7 positions agree with TRBD1. V lost 0 bases to trimming and J lost 3 bases; unmatched junction nucleotides: 7. The germline gives CDR1 GTSNPN, CDR2 SVGIG (reference sequence). The CDR3 extends over 15 amino acids. The CDR3 is CAWSVRQGGDYGYTF. DNA of the CDR3: TGTGCCTGGAGTGTACGACAGGGCGGTGACTATGGCTACACCTTC.

With regard to this clone: The junction departs from germline at one end; a sequencing error may be responsible. The chain employs TRBV7-9 and TRBJ1-1; possible D gene TRBD1, 5 bases. The length of the CDR3 is 12 residues. CDR1 SEHNR and CDR2 FQNEAQ come from the germline V gene (reference sequence). The DNA for the CDR3 is TGTGCCAGCAGCTTAATGGACACGGAAGCTTTCTTT. Protein product: CASSLMDTEAFF.

The chain is built from TRBV7-9 and TRBJ1-1; D unresolved. Germline V lookup: CDR1 SEHNR, CDR2 FQNEAQ (reference sequence). Trimming left V 1 base short and J 3 bases short, with 6 bases between. CDR3 length: 13 amino acids. CDR3 in DNA: TGTGCCAGCAGCTTAGGGGGAGACACTGAAGCTTTCTTT. Translation gives CASSLGGDTEAFF. Drawing the rest from reference TRBV7-9 and TRBJ1-1, the complete variable domain is DTGVSQNPRHKITKRGQNVTFRCDPISEHNRLYWYRQTLGQGPEFLTYFQNEAQLEKSRLLSDRFSAERPKGSFSTLEIQRTEQGDSAMYLCASSLGGDTEAFFGQGTRLTVV.

The chain links TRBV7-9 to TRBJ2-5; TRBD2 agrees at 12 bases. The CDR3 length is 17 residues. CDR1 and CDR2 from the germline V gene are SEHNR and FQNEAQ (reference sequence). The V gene end was trimmed by 1 base and the J gene end by 4 bases; junction bases not matched to a gene: 7. CDR3 in DNA: TGTGCCAGCAGCTTAGAGACTAGCGGGGGCCGAGGAGAGACCCAGTACTTC. This sequence encodes CASSLETSGGRGETQYF.

The chain carries TRBV4-3 and TRBJ2-1, with TRBD2 matching 10 bases. The germline V gene encodes CDR1 LGHNA and CDR2 YSLEER. V shed 4 bases and J 7 bases; nucleotides not matched to a gene: 7. The CDR3 covers 15 residues. CDR3: CASSRSGRASNEQFF. The CDR3 coding sequence is TGCGCCAGCAGCCGAAGCGGGAGGGCCTCTAATGAGCAGTTCTTC.

This sequence joins TRBV5-4 and TRBJ2-7; D gene unclear. Germline CDR1 and CDR2: SGHNT and YYREEE (reference sequence). The CDR3 has 13 amino acids. Trimming left V 4 bases short and J 5 bases short, with 13 bases between. The CDR3 protein is CASSLAARDEQYF. In nucleotides, the CDR3 is TGTGCCAGCAGCCTGGCCGCTCGGGACGAGCAGTACTTC.

The V call is TRBV5-6, the J call TRBJ2-1; 7 bases are shared with TRBD1. Germline trimming cut 4 bases from V and 2 bases from J; bases unmatched to any gene: 9. Per germline, CDR1 SGHDT and CDR2 YYEEEE. The CDR3 is 16 amino acids. This CDR3 is CASSPTWDSPYNEQFF. The CDR3 DNA reads as TGTGCCAGCAGCCCGACCTGGGACAGTCCCTACAATGAGCAGTTCTTC. Using reference TRBV5-6 and TRBJ2-1 for the parts outside the CDR3, the full variable domain is DAGVTQSPTHLIKTRGQQVTLRCSPKSGHDTVSWYQQALGQGPQFIFQYYEEEERQRGNFPDRFSGHQFPNYSSELNVNALLLGDSALYLCASSPTWDSPYNEQFFGPGTRLTVL.

This rearrangement joins TRBV11-2 to TRBJ2-7, with 13 bases lining up with TRBD2. V lost 5 bases, J lost 12 bases, and 13 bases stayed unmatched. CDR1 and CDR2 from the germline V gene are SGHAT and FQNNGV. The CDR3 extends over 15 amino acids. The CDR3 DNA reads TGTGCCAGCAGCCAGCTTAGGACTAGCGGGAGAGGACCGTACGTC. Translated, it gives CASSQLRTSGRGPYV.

The rearrangement links TRBV15 to TRBJ2-5; 14 bases line up with TRBD2. The V segment lost 1 base and the J segment 0 bases; nucleotides outside the gene matches: 7. CDR1 is LNHNV and CDR2 is YYDKDF in the germline V gene (reference sequence). CDR3 size: 19 residues. The CDR3 nucleotides read TGTGCCACCAGCAGAGTGGGGACTAGCGGGGGTCCGTACCAAGAGACCCAGTACTTC. This sequence encodes CATSRVGTSGGPYQETQYF. Using reference TRBV15 and TRBJ2-5 for the parts outside the CDR3, the full variable domain is DAMVIQNPRYQVTQFGKPVTLSCSQTLNHNVMYWYQQKSSQAPKLLFHYYDKDFNNEADTPDNFQSRRPNTSFCFLDIRSPGLGDTAMYLCATSRVGTSGGPYQETQYFGPGTRLLVL.

V gene TRBV30 combines with J gene TRBJ2-1, with TRBD2 identical over 7 bases. V dropped 2 bases and J dropped 6; count of bases not matched to a gene: 7. CDR3 length equals 14 residues. From germline, CDR1 is GTSNPN and CDR2 SVGIG (reference sequence). CDR3 coding DNA: TGTGCCTGGAGTTTAGTGGGGGGGGTCAATGAGCAGTTCTTC. This sequence encodes CAWSLVGGVNEQFF. Together with reference TRBV30 and TRBJ2-1, the CDR3 gives the full variable domain: SQTIHQWPATLVQPVGSPLSLECTVEGTSNPNLYWYRQAAGRGLQLLFYSVGIGQISSEVPQNLSASRPQDRQFILSSKKLLLSDSGFYLCAWSLVGGVNEQFFGPGTRLTVL.

The chain has TRBV27 and TRBJ2-1; the match to TRBD1 covers 10 bases. Looked up from germline, CDR1 is MNHEY and CDR2 is SMNVEV (reference sequence). V dropped 4 bases and J dropped 5; count of bases not matched to a gene: 5. The CDR3 runs 15 residues. The CDR3 is CASSSPGQGHNEQFF. In DNA, the CDR3 is TGTGCCAGCAGTTCACCGGGACAGGGGCACAATGAGCAGTTCTTC.

The chain combines TRBV5-1 with TRBJ1-6, with TRBD1 as a possible D gene (6 bases). The V end was cut by 4 bases, the J end by 8 bases, with 16 bases between. Germline V gene lookup returns CDR1 SGHRS and CDR2 YFSETQ. The CDR3 extends over 15 amino acids. The CDR3 nucleotides read TGCGCCAGCAGCCGGGACAATGTGTTTGATTCACCCCTCCACTTT. This codes for CASSRDNVFDSPLHF.

The chain recombines TRBV30 with TRBJ2-5; 10 positions match TRBD2. This CDR3 has 18 amino acids. The germline V gene encodes CDR1 GTSNPN and CDR2 SVGIG (reference sequence). With 1 base clipped from V and 9 bases from J, the junction kept 20 bases outside the gene matches. CDR3 amino acids: CAWSGDRGRTSGPLAQYF. The CDR3 DNA follows: TGTGCCTGGAGTGGGGACAGAGGACGGACTAGCGGCCCTTTGGCCCAGTACTTC. Supplemented by reference TRBV30 and TRBJ2-5, the full variable domain reads SQTIHQWPATLVQPVGSPLSLECTVEGTSNPNLYWYRQAAGRGLQLLFYSVGIGQISSEVPQNLSASRPQDRQFILSSKKLLLSDSGFYLCAWSGDRGRTSGPLAQYFGPGTRLLVL.

The chain employs TRBV30 and TRBJ2-3; 10 bases agree with TRBD2. This CDR3 is built from 15 residues. V trimming: 2 bases; J trimming: 2 bases; junction bases outside the gene matches: 4. Germline V gene sequence: CDR1 GTSNPN, CDR2 SVGIG (reference sequence). For the CDR3, the DNA is TGTGCCTGGAGTAAACTAGCGGGGCTCACAGATACGCAGTATTTT. Protein product: CAWSKLAGLTDTQYF.

The chain recombines TRBV18 with TRBJ2-2, with a tentative D call TRBD2 (6 bases). The V gene's germline CDR1 is KGHSH and CDR2 LQKENI. The CDR3 is made up of 16 amino acids. V lost 0 bases and J 1 base, leaving 9 bases between the germline ends. The CDR3 protein is CASSPPGGLNTGELFF. For the CDR3, the DNA is TGTGCCAGCTCACCACCGGGGGGATTGAACACCGGGGAGCTGTTTTTT.

The chain joins TRBV6-4 to TRBJ1-1; TRBD1 agrees at 10 bases. V trimming: 6 bases; J trimming: 5 bases; junction bases outside the gene matches: 9. This CDR3 region has 15 residues. Germline assignment: CDR1 MRHNA and CDR2 SNTAGT. In nucleotides, the CDR3 is TGTGCCAGCAGACCAGATCGGACAGGGGGTACTGAAGCTTTCTTT. It encodes CASRPDRTGGTEAFF.

The chain recombines TRBV2 with TRBJ2-2; the D gene is possibly TRBD1 (6 bases). Germline values: CDR1 SNHLY, CDR2 FYNNEI. The CDR3 covers 15 residues. Trimming removed 4 bases at V and 7 bases at J, with 16 bases between. The CDR3 spells CASSGIMGRGGELFF. As DNA, the CDR3 is TGTGCCAGCAGTGGGATAATGGGCAGGGGCGGGGAGCTGTTTTTT.

The sample holds a few counts of this clone. V is TRBV5-4 and J is TRBJ1-4, with 10 positions matching TRBD1. The CDR3 sequence is 15 residues long. Per the germline V gene, CDR1 is SGHNT and CDR2 is YYREEE (reference sequence). V trimming: 4 bases; J trimming: 6 bases; junction bases outside the gene matches: 6. This CDR3 reads CASSPPGQGHEKLFF. CDR3 DNA: TGTGCCAGCAGCCCACCGGGACAGGGGCATGAAAAACTGTTTTTT.

CDR3 sequence: CASSSRRGGLSTDTQYF. CDR3 bases: TGTGCCAGCAGCTCCCGGCGGGGGGGGCTGAGCACAGATACGCAGTATTTT. The chain links TRBV7-2 to TRBJ2-3; 9 bases map to TRBD2. The CDR3 length is 17 residues. CDR1 SGHTA and CDR2 FQGNSA come from the germline V gene. After removal of 4 bases from V and 0 bases from J, the junction contained 8 bases not matched to a gene.

V and J are TRBV6-5 and TRBJ1-2; maybe TRBD1 (6 bases). Germline lookup yields CDR1 MNHEY and CDR2 SVGAGI. The CDR3 spans 15 residues. The ends were cut back, 5 bases at V and 3 bases at J, with 16 bases in the middle. The CDR3 nucleotides read TGTGCCAGCAGTCTCACAGACAGGCCCTACTATGGCTACACCTTC. Amino acids: CASSLTDRPYYGYTF.

This rearrangement joins TRBV6-1 to TRBJ1-5; no definite D call. The germline V gene has CDR1 MNHNS and CDR2 SASEGT. The V end lost 5 bases, the J end lost 2 bases, and 7 bases lay between the germline ends. There are 13 residues in the CDR3. The CDR3 loop is CASSRHRNQPQHF. In DNA, the CDR3 is TGTGCCAGCAGTAGACACCGCAATCAGCCCCAGCATTTT.

Here the CDR3 DNA reads TGCGCCAGCAGTGAGTCGCGGACAACTAGCTACACCTTC. Translation gives CASSESRTTSYTF. The chain recombines TRBV10-1 with TRBJ1-2; D possibly corresponds to TRBD1 (5 bases). Germline V gene data show CDR1 as WNHNN and CDR2 as SYGVQD (reference sequence). V was shortened by 0 bases and J by 9 bases, with 11 bases between the two germline ends. This CDR3 is 13 amino acids long.

The rearrangement uses TRBV29-1 and TRBJ2-5; 7 positions match TRBD2. Trimming removed 4 bases from V and 5 bases from J; junction bases left unmatched: 13. Germline assignment: CDR1 SQVTM and CDR2 ANQGSEA. This CDR3 is 15 amino acids long. The CDR3 DNA follows: TGCAGCGTTGTTGATGGGAGGGAGATACAGGAGACCCAGTACTTC. It codes for CSVVDGREIQETQYF. The full variable domain, in which reference TRBV29-1 and TRBJ2-5 provide the parts outside the CDR3, is SAVISQKPSRDICQRGTSLTIQCQVDSQVTMMFWYRQQPGQSLTLIATANQGSEATYESGFVIDKFPISRPNLTFSTLTVSNMSPEDSSIYLCSVVDGREIQETQYFGPGTRLLVL.